Below, one T cell receptor beta chain is given with its context. From germline, CDR1 is DFQATT and CDR2 SNEGSKA (reference sequence). J gave up 4 bases and V 3 bases, and 4 bases lay outside the gene matches. The CDR3 length is 13 residues. This sample is part of a study of CD8 T cells in Susac syndrome. RNA was extracted with the RNeasy kit, and a quantity of roughly 0.5 to 1 ug was reverse transcribed using random hexamers. TCRdb used MiXCR to reprocess the immunoSEQ multiplex PCR reads, holding one entry per CDR3 protein. The sample consists of 170,000 or so distinct CDR3 sequences, just under 95% of them appearing once.

The sample was CD4+ T cells from PBMCs. V usage is TRBV20-1 and J usage is TRBJ1-2; the match to TRBD1 covers 8 bases. This TCR derives from a human donor with Susac syndrome. The CDR3 sequence is CSASVGQGYGYTF. CDR3 nucleotide sequence: TGCAGTGCTAGTGTAGGACAGGGCTATGGCTACACCTTC.